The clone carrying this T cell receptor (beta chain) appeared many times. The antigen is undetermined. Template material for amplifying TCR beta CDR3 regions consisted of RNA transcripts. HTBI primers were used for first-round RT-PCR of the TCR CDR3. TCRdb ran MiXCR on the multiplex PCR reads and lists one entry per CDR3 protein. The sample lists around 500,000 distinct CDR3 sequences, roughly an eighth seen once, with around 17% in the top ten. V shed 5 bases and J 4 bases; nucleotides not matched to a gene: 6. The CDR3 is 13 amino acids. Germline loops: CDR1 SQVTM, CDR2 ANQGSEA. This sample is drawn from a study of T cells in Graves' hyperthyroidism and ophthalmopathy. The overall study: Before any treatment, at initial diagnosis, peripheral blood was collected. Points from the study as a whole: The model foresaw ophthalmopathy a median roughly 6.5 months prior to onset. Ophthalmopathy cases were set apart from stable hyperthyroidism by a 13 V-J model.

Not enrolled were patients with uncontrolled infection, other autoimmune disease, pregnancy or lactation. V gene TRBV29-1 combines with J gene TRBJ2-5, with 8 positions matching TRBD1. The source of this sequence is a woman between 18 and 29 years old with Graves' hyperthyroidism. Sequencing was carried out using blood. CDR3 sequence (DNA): TGCAGCGTTCGAATCACAGGGGGAGAGACCCAGTACTTC. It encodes CSVRITGGETQYF.